This TCR beta chain was found in a study of blood T cell repertoires in COVID-19. Study in general: From T cells, B-cell-depleted T cells, or PBMCs came the material, which was cDNA or gDNA.

V lost 8 bases, J lost 0 bases, and 13 bases lay in between. Germline assignment: CDR1 LNHDA and CDR2 SQIVND (reference sequence). The CDR3 runs to 14 residues. Per the study methods: Nucleated cell number was recorded as an estimate derived from reference gene primer amplification. TCRdb's table, derived via immunoSEQ multiplex PCR, lists solely in-frame clones and lacks some. For V, J and clone size, that table is used; D and trimming come from the DNA. Of tens of thousands of clones in the sample, around nine tenths are singletons; the top ten hold over 3%. This clone showed up just once. The sequence derives from a man between 65 and 85 years old with acute or convalescent COVID-19. The sample comprised peripheral blood. V gene TRBV19 combines with J gene TRBJ1-1; D not resolved. DNA of the CDR3: TGTGCCAGTGGTGAGGGAGTGATGAACACTGAAGCTTTCTTT. Protein product: CASGEGVMNTEAFF.